One sample yielded the 14 T cell receptor beta chains listed below, sequenced in a study of persistence of HIV-infected CD4 T cells (dated by TCRdb to the early 2020s). This specimen's treatment or condition label, interpreted: suppressive antiretroviral therapy. Cells were stimulated with anti-CD3/anti-CD28 magnetic beads as a nonspecific positive control representing the CD4+ T cell repertoire. Responding CD4+ T cells were sorted by upregulation of both CD40 ligand and CD69. The antigens for these receptors are not known. TCRbeta repertoires were sequenced from genomic DNA with the immunoSEQ hsTCRB assay version 4 in survey mode. The table comes from immuneACCESS by way of TCRdb, which keeps in-frame sequences with V and J called. Part of the clones is missing from these tables; in studies checked, under half for an unresolved V gene and the rest for unknown reasons. Present in this sample are 40,000 to 45,000 clones, roughly 90% of which were seen just once. The ten largest clones capture about 1.8% of the sample.

The sequenced sample was CD4+ T cells sorted from PBMCs after roughly 20-hour stimulation, obtained from a patient who received antiretroviral therapy. The sample's cell subset or site, from its label and the paper: CD40L+CD69+ CD4 T cells responding to anti-CD3/anti-CD28 beads, representing the overall repertoire. The receptors stem from an adult man with HIV who was CMV-seropositive.

The V gene is TRBV19, the J gene TRBJ2-1, with TRBD2 identical over 10 bases. The germline CDR1 and CDR2 sequences are LNHDA and SQIVND (reference sequence). The CDR3 loop spans 13 amino acids. Losses at the gene ends were 8 bases for V and 6 bases for J; bases not matched to a gene: 4. The CDR3 DNA sequence: TGTGCCAGTGGGACTAGCGTGGGCAATGAGCAGTTCTTC. As protein: CASGTSVGNEQFF.

The chain uses TRBV2 and TRBJ2-1; D might be TRBD1 or TRBD2, each matching 5 bases. V gave up 6 bases and J gave up 3 bases, with 12 bases separating them. Germline lookup yields CDR1 SNHLY and CDR2 FYNNEI. The CDR3 has 14 residues. This chain's CDR3 is CASSRDVGYNEQFF. The CDR3 bases are TGTGCCAGCAGCCGGGACGTGGGCTACAATGAGCAGTTCTTC.

This chain joins TRBV12-5 and TRBJ2-7; D not certain. Trimming pared 6 bases from V and 7 bases from J, leaving 10 bases between. The germline V gene encodes CDR1 LGHNT and CDR2 FRNRAP. This CDR3 contains 11 residues. The CDR3 spells CASGRSREQYF. The CDR3 DNA reads as TGTGCTAGTGGGAGAAGTCGGGAGCAGTACTTC.

The J gene is TRBJ2-1, the V gene TRBV24-1; D is tentatively TRBD1 or TRBD2 (5 bases each). V lost 5 bases and J lost 0, with 10 bases in between. The CDR3 spans 15 residues. From germline, CDR1 is KGHDR and CDR2 SFDVKD. In DNA form, the CDR3 reads TGTGCCACCAGTGGAGGGGTAAACTCCTACAATGAGCAGTTCTTC. Its translation: CATSGGVNSYNEQFF.

This clone was detected only once. The chain has TRBV7-6 and TRBJ2-3; no clear D gene. The germline gives CDR1 SGHVS, CDR2 FNYEAQ. V dropped 1 base and J dropped 4 bases, with 6 bases sitting between them. The CDR3 is 13 amino acids. For the CDR3, the DNA is TGTGCCAGCAGCTTAGGGTTCGCAGATACGCAGTATTTT. Amino acids: CASSLGFADTQYF.

The gene calls are TRBV6-2 or TRBV6-3 and TRBJ2-3; 9 nucleotides align to TRBD1. Trimming took 4 bases from V and 3 from J; bases not matched to a gene: 14. Per germline, CDR1 MNHEY and CDR2 SVGEGT. There are 18 residues in the CDR3. CDR3 nucleotide sequence: TGTGCCAGCAGTTCCCTCCTAATCACAGGGGGCAGAACAGATACGCAGTATTTT. This codes for CASSSLLITGGRTDTQYF.

The chain has TRBV7-2 and TRBJ2-7; 8 nucleotides line up with TRBD2. Germline-derived CDR1 and CDR2 are SGHTA and FQGNSA. Losses at the gene ends were 5 bases for V and 6 bases for J; bases not matched to a gene: 9. The CDR3 sequence is 14 residues long. As DNA, the CDR3 is TGTGCCAGCAGCCTTGGACTAGCTCAGACCGAGCAGTACTTC. Translation: CASSLGLAQTEQYF.

The chain is built from TRBV21-1 and TRBJ1-2. TRBV21-1 is annotated as a pseudogene. CDR3 length equals 18 residues. The CDR3 DNA is TGTGCCAGCAGCAAAGGGCCCCGGGACCCAGGGCGGGACTATGGCTACACCTTC. Translating gives CASSKGPRDPGRDYGYTF.

This rearrangement joins TRBV18 to TRBJ1-4; the D gene is possibly TRBD1 (5 bases). CDR3 length: 14 residues. Trimming shortened V by 3 bases and J by 6 bases, and 11 bases separated the two germline ends. The germline gives CDR1 KGHSH, CDR2 LQKENI. CDR3 sequence: CASSPGARDEKLFF. For the CDR3, the DNA is TGTGCCAGCTCACCCGGGGCACGGGATGAAAAACTGTTTTTT.

The rearrangement uses TRBV18 and TRBJ1-1, with D perhaps matching TRBD1 (5 bases). V lost 4 bases and J lost 5, with 14 bases in between. Germline V gives CDR1 KGHSH, CDR2 LQKENI. The CDR3 has 14 residues. CDR3 in DNA: TGTGCCAGCTCACGCACAGGTGAACAGACTGAAGCTTTCTTT. It yields the protein CASSRTGEQTEAFF.

This sequence joins TRBV30 and TRBJ2-3, with D unclear. V shed 0 bases and J shed 5 bases, with 15 bases lying between them. The germline V gene encodes CDR1 GTSNPN and CDR2 SVGIG (reference sequence). This CDR3 is built from 15 residues. CDR3 protein: CAWSVRTLGKDTQYF. The CDR3 coding sequence is TGTGCCTGGAGTGTACGCACCCTTGGAAAAGATACGCAGTATTTT.

The sample holds one count of this clone. This sequence joins TRBV19 and TRBJ1-1, with 9 bases matching TRBD1. Trimming at V came to 5 bases and at J to 5 bases, leaving 9 bases not matched to a gene. The germline CDR1 and CDR2 sequences are LNHDA and SQIVND (reference sequence). The CDR3 consists of 15 residues. CDR3 sequence: CASSFNRGRGTEAFF. In DNA, the CDR3 is TGTGCCAGTAGTTTTAACAGGGGGCGTGGGACTGAAGCTTTCTTT.

The rearrangement uses TRBV12-3 or TRBV12-4 and TRBJ1-2; D is uncertain. The CDR3 consists of 12 residues. The germline V and J ends were trimmed by 5 bases and 8 bases, with 12 bases remaining between them. The CDR3 DNA reads TGTGCCAGCAGTCCCGTTGATGAGGGCTACACCTTC. Residues: CASSPVDEGYTF.

V usage is TRBV15 and J usage is TRBJ1-6; the match to TRBD1 covers 10 bases. This CDR3 spans 15 amino acids. V shed 3 bases and J 6 bases; nucleotides not matched to a gene: 2. CDR1 and CDR2 (germline): LNHNV, YYDKDF (reference sequence). This CDR3 is CATSSGTGVNSPLHF. The CDR3 DNA is TGTGCCACCAGCAGTGGGACAGGGGTTAATTCACCCCTCCACTTT.